A single TCR beta chain is shown here with its context. Per the original data handling: Cell counts per sample came from amplifying reference gene primers. The protocol was immunoSEQ multiplex PCR, while the TCRdb copy is restricted to in-frame clones and leaves out a portion. That table supplies the V and J calls and clone size; D and trimming were determined from the DNA. Among approximately 210,000 clones listed, about 90% were seen once. This sample is part of a study of blood T cell repertoires in COVID-19. About the research overall: Acute and convalescent COVID-19 specimens originated in the United States, Italy and Spain.

The CDR3 contains 15 residues. Germline assignment: CDR1 SGHAT and CDR2 FQNNGV. Trimming pared 3 bases from V and 2 bases from J, leaving 12 bases between. V is TRBV11-2 and J is TRBJ2-3, with a possible D match to TRBD2 (6 bases). The sequence derives from a man aged 25-40 years with acute or convalescent COVID-19. The sample taken for sequencing was peripheral blood. As DNA, the CDR3 is TGTGCCAGCAGCTTTAGCGGAACTATCACAGATACGCAGTATTTT. Its translation is CASSFSGTITDTQYF.